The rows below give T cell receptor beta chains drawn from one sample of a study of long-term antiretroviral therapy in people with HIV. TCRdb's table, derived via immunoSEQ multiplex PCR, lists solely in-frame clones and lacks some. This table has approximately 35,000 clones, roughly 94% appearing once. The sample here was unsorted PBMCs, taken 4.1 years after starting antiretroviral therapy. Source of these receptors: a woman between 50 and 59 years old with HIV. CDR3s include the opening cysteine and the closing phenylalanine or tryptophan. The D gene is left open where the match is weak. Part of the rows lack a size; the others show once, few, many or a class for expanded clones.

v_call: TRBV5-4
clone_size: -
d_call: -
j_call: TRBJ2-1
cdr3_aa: CASSLLHYNEQFF
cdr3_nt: TGTGCCAGCAGCCTACTACACTACAATGAGCAGTTCTTC

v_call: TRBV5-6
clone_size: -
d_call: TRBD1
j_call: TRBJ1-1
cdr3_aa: CASSRTGTNTEAFF
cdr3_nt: TGTGCCAGCAGCAGGACAGGGACGAACACTGAAGCTTTCTTT

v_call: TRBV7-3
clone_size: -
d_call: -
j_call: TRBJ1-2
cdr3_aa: CASSPGDHYGYTF
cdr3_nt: TGTGCCAGCAGTCCTGGCGATCACTATGGCTACACCTTC

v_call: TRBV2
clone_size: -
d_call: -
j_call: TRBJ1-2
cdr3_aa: CASSVGTGYGYTF
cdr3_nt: TGTGCCAGCAGTGTAGGAACGGGCTATGGCTACACCTTC

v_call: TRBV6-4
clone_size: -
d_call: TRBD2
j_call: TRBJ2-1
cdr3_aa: CASSKLAGIYNEQFF
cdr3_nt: TGTGCCAGCAGTAAACTAGCGGGTATTTACAATGAGCAGTTCTTC

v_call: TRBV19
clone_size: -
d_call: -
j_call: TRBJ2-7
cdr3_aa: CASSIAGTLTGVAYEQYF
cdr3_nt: TGTGCCAGTAGTATCGCCGGCACGTTAACCGGGGTCGCCTACGAGCAGTACTTC

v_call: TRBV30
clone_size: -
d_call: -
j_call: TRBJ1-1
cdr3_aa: CAWSVRGNTEAFF
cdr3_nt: TGTGCCTGGAGTGTACGGGGGAACACTGAAGCTTTCTTT

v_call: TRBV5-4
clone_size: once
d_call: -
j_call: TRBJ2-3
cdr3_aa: CASSWREGGTQYF
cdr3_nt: TGTGCCAGCAGCTGGAGGGAGGGGGGTACGCAGTATTTT

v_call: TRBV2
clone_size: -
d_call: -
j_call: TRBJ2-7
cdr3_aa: CASSRDMAYEQYF
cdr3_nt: TGTGCCAGCAGCAGGGACATGGCCTACGAGCAGTACTTC

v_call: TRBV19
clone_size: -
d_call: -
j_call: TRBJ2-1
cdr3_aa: CASSIPGGDEQFF
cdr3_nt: TGTGCCAGTAGTATCCCGGGCGGAGATGAGCAGTTCTTC

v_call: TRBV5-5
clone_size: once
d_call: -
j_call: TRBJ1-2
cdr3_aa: CASSPDSHGYTF
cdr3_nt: TGTGCCAGCAGCCCAGACTCCCATGGCTACACCTTC

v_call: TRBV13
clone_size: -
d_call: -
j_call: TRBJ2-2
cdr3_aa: CASSLGTINTGELFF
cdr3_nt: TGTGCCAGCAGCCTCGGGACAATTAACACCGGGGAGCTGTTTTTT

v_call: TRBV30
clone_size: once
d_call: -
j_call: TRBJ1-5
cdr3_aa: CARSVGGNSNQPQHF
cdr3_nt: TGTGCCCGGAGTGTAGGGGGGAATAGCAATCAGCCCCAGCATTTT